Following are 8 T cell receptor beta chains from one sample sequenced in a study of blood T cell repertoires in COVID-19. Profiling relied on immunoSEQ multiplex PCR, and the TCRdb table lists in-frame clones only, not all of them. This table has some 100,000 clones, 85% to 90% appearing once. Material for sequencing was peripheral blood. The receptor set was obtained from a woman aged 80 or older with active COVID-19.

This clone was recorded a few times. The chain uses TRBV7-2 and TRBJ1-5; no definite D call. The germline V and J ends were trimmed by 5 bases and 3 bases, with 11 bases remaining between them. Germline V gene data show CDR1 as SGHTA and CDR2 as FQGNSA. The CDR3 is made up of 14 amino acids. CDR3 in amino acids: CASSLGQVNQPQHF. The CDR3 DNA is TGTGCCAGCAGCCTAGGGCAGGTCAATCAGCCCCAGCATTTT.

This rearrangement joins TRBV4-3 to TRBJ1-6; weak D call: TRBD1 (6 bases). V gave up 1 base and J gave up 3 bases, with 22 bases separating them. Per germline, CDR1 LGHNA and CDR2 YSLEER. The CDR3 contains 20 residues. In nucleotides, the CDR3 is TGCGCCAGCAGCCAAGCCATTCATGCCCCCGGACAGTTCTATAATTCACCCCTCCACTTT. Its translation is CASSQAIHAPGQFYNSPLHF.

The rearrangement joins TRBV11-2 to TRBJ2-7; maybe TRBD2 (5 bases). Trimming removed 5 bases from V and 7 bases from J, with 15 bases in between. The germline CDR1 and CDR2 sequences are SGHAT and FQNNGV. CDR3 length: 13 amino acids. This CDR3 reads CASSIGVGREQYF. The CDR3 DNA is TGTGCCAGCAGCATTGGGGTTGGGAGAGAGCAGTACTTC.

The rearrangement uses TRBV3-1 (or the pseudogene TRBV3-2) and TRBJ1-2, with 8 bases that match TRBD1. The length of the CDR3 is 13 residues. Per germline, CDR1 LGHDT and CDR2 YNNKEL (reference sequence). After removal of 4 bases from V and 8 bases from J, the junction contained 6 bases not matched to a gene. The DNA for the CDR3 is TGTGCCAGCAGCCTGCAGGGGGCTTGGGGCTACACCTTC. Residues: CASSLQGAWGYTF.

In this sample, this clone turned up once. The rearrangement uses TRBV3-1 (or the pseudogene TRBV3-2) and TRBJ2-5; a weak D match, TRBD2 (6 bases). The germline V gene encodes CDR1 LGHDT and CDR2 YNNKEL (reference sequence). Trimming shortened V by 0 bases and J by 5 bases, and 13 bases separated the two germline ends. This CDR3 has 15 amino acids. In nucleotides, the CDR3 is TGTGCCAGCAGCCAAGAAGCCCGGCGGGGTGAGACCCAGTACTTC. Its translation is CASSQEARRGETQYF.

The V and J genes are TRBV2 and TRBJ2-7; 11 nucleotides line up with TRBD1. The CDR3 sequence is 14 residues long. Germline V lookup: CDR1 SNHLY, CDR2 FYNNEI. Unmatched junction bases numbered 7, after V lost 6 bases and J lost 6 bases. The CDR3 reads CASRGGQGAIEQYF. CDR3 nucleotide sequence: TGTGCCAGCAGGGGTGGACAGGGGGCTATCGAGCAGTACTTC. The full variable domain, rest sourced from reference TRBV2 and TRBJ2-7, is EPEVTQTPSHQVTQMGQEVILRCVPISNHLYFYWYRQILGQKVEFLVSFYNNEISEKSEIFDDQFSVERPDGSNFTLKIRSTKLEDSAMYFCASRGGQGAIEQYFGPGTRLTVT.

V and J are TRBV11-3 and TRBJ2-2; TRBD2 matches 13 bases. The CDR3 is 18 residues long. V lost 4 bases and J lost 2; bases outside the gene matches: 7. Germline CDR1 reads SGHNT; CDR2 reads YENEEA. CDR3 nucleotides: TGTGCCAGCAGCTCCGGGACTAGCGGGATCTCTAACACCGGGGAGCTGTTTTTT. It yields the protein CASSSGTSGISNTGELFF.

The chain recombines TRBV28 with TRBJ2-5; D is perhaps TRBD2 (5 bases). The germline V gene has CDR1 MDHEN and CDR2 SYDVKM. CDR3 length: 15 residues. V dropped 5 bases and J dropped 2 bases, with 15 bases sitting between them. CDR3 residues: CASSRGDPPQETQYF. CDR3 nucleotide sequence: TGTGCCAGCAGTCGGGGTGATCCCCCGCAAGAGACCCAGTACTTC.